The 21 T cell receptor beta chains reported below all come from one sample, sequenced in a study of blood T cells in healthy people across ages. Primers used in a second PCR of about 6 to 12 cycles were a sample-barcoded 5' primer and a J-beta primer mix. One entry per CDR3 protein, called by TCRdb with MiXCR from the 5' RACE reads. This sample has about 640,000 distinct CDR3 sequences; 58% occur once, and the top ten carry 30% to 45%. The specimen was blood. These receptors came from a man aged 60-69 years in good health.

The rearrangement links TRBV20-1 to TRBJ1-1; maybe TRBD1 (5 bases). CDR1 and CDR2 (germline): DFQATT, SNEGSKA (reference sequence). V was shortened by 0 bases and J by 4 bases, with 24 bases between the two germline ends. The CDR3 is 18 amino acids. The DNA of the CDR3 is TGCAGTGCTAGAGACGTCCGACAGCGATCCACCGGGGGCACTGAAGCTTTCTTT. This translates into CSARDVRQRSTGGTEAFF.

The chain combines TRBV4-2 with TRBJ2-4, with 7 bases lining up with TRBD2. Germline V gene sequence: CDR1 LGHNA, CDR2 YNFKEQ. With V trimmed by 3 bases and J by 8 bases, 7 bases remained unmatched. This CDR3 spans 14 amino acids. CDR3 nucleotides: TGTGCCAGCAGCCAGGAAGCCGGACTAGACATTCAGTACTTC. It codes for CASSQEAGLDIQYF.

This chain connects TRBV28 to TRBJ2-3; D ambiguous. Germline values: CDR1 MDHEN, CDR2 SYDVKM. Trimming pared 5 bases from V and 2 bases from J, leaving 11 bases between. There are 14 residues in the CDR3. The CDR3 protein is CASSPGSFTDTQYF. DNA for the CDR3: TGTGCCAGCAGTCCCGGGTCCTTCACAGATACGCAGTATTTT. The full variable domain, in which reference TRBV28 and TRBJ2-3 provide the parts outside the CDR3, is DVKVTQSSRYLVKRTGEKVFLECVQDMDHENMFWYRQDPGLGLRLIYFSYDVKMKEKGDIPEGYSVSREKKERFSLILESASTNQTSMYLCASSPGSFTDTQYFGPGTRLTVL.

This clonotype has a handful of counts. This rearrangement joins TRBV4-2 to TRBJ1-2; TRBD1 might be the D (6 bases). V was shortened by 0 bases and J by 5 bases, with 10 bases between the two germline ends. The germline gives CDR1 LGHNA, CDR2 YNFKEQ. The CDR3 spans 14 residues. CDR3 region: CASSQEGGGYGYTF. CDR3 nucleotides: TGTGCCAGCAGCCAAGAAGGGGGTGGGTATGGCTACACCTTC.

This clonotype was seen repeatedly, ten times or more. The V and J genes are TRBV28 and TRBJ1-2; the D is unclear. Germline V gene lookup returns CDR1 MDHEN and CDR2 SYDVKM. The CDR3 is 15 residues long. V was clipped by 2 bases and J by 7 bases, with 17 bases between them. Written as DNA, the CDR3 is TGTGCCAGCAGTTTAGGTTCCTTGGGTATAGGTGGCTACACCTTC. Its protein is CASSLGSLGIGGYTF.

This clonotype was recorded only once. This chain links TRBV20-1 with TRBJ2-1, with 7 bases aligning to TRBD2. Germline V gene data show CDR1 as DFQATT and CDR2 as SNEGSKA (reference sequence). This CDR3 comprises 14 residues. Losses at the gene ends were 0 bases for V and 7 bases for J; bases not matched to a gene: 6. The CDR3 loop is CSARDGRGRNEQFF. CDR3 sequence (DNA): TGCAGTGCTAGAGATGGGCGGGGGAGGAATGAGCAGTTCTTC.

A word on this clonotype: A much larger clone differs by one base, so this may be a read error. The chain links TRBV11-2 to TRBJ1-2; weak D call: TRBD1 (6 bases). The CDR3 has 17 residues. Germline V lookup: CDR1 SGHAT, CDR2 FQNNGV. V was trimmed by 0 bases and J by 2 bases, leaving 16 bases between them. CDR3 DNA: TGTGCCAGCAGCTTAGATGGGGGCCGGGGTGGGAACTATGGCTACACCTTC. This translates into CASSLDGGRGGNYGYTF.

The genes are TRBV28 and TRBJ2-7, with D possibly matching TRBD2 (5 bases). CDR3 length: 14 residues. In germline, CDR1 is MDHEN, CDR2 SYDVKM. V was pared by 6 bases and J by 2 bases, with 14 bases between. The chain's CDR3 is CASSPHGRPYEQYF. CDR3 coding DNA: TGTGCCAGCAGCCCCCATGGGAGACCCTACGAGCAGTACTTC. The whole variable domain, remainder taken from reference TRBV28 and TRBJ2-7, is DVKVTQSSRYLVKRTGEKVFLECVQDMDHENMFWYRQDPGLGLRLIYFSYDVKMKEKGDIPEGYSVSREKKERFSLILESASTNQTSMYLCASSPHGRPYEQYFGPGTRLTVT.

The CDR3 DNA is TGTGCCAGCAGTTACGGGACGGCCAACTATGGCTACACCTTC. The encoded protein is CASSYGTANYGYTF. The genes are TRBV7-2 and TRBJ1-2; perhaps TRBD1 as D (5 bases). The germline V and J ends were trimmed by 6 bases and 2 bases, with 13 bases remaining between them. The germline CDR1 and CDR2 sequences are SGHTA and FQGNSA. The CDR3 loop spans 14 amino acids.

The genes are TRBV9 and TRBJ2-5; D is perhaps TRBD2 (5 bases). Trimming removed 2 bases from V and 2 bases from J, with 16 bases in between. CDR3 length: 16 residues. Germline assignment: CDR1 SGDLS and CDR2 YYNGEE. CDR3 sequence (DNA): TGTGCCAGCAGCGTGTCCCCTAGCCGGGGACAAGAGACCCAGTACTTC. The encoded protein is CASSVSPSRGQETQYF.

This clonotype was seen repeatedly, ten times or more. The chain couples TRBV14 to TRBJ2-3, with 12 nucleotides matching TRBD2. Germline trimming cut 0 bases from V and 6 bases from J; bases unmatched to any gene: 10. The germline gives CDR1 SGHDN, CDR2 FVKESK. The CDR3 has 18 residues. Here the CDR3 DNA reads TGTGCCAGCAGCCAAGAATTCCGACTAGCGGGGGAGTCGGATACGCAGTATTTT. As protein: CASSQEFRLAGESDTQYF.

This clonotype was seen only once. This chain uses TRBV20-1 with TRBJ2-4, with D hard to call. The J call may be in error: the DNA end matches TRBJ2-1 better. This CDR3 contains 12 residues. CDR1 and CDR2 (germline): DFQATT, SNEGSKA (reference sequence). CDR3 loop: CSASQLGEEQFF. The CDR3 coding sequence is TGCAGTGCTAGCCAGCTAGGTGAGGAGCAGTTCTTC.

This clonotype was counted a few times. This chain's CDR3 is CASSVGDVAFF. The CDR3 DNA is TGTGCCAGCAGTGTGGGGGATGTAGCTTTCTTT. V is TRBV27 and J is TRBJ1-1; weak D call: TRBD1 (5 bases). CDR1 MNHEY and CDR2 SMNVEV come from the germline V gene (reference sequence). The CDR3 covers 11 residues. V was trimmed by 5 bases and J by 10 bases, leaving 11 bases between them.

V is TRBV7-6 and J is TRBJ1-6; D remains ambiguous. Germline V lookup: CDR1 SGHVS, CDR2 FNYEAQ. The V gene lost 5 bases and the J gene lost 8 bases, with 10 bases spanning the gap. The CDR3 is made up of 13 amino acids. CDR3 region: CASSPTSDSPLHF. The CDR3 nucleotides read TGTGCCAGCAGCCCCACGTCGGATTCACCCCTCCACTTT. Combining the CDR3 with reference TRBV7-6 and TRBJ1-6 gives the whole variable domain GAGVSQSPRYKVTKRGQDVALRCDPISGHVSLYWYRQALGQGPEFLTYFNYEAQQDKSGLPNDRFSAERPEGSISTLTIQRTEQRDSAMYRCASSPTSDSPLHFGNGTRLTVT.

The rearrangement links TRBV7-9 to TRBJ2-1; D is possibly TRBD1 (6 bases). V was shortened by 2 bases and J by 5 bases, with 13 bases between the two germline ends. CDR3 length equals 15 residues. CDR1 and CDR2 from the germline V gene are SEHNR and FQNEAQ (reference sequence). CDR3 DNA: TGTGCCAGCAGCTTAAACAGGGAAAGTGACAATGAGCAGTTCTTC. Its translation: CASSLNRESDNEQFF.

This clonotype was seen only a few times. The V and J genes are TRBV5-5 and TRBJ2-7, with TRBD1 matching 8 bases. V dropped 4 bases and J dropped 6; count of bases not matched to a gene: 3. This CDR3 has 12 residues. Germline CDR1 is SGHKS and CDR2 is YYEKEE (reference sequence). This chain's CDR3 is CASSQTGGEQYF. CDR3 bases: TGTGCCAGCAGCCAAACAGGGGGCGAGCAGTACTTC.

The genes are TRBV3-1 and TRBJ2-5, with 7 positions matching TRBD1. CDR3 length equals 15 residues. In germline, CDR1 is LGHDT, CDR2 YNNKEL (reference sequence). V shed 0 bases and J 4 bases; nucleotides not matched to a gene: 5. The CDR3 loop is CASSQDPTGAETQYF. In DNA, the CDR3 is TGTGCCAGCAGCCAAGATCCAACAGGGGCAGAGACCCAGTACTTC.

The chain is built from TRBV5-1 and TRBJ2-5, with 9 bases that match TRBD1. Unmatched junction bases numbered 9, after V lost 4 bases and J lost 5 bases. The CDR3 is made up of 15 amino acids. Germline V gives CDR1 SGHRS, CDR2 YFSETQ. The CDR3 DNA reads TGCGCCAGCAGCCCCACGGGACAGGGCTGGGAGACCCAGTACTTC. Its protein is CASSPTGQGWETQYF.

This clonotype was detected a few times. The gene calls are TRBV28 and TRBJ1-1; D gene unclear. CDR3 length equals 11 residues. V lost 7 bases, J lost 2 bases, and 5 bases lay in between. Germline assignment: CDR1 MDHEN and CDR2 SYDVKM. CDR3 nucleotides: TGTGCCAGCAAACTCAACACTGAAGCTTTCTTT. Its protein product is CASKLNTEAFF.

CDR3: CASSLGPRSGNIQYF. CDR3 sequence (DNA): TGTGCCAGCAGCTTAGGCCCCCGGAGTGGCAACATTCAGTACTTC. This chain joins TRBV7-2 and TRBJ2-4; D not resolved. Trimming cost V 1 base and J 7 bases, with 14 bases left between them. This CDR3 region has 15 residues. The germline CDR1 and CDR2 sequences are SGHTA and FQGNSA.

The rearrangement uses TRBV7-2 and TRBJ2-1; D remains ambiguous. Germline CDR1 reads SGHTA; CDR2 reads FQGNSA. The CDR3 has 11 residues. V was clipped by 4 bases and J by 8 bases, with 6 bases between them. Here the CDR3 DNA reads TGTGCCAGCAGCTCGTTCCATGAGCAGTTCTTC. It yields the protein CASSSFHEQFF.